This T cell receptor (beta chain) was identified in a study of T cell clones after liver transplantation. Study information: A pre-transplant mixed lymphocyte reaction with TCRbeta sequencing defined graft-donor-reactive clones followed in post-transplant blood.

Libraries were prepared by immunoSEQ multiplex PCR; TCRdb keeps only in-frame clonotypes and omits some of them. The sample has 80,000 or so clones; around four fifths are singletons. This clonotype was sampled from a human patient who received a liver transplant. A share of the T cells may be of graft donor origin. The sample here was CD4+ T cells from blood, taken about 46 months after liver transplant.

The CDR3 sequence: CASSYGQGGAFF. The CDR3 DNA is TGTGCCAGCAGTTACGGACAGGGAGGAGCTTTCTTT. This chain connects TRBV6-6 to TRBJ1-1; 8 bases match TRBD1. Trimming removed 2 bases from V and 10 bases from J; junction bases left unmatched: 3. CDR3 length: 12 residues. Germline values: CDR1 MNHNY, CDR2 SVGAGI (reference sequence).